This T cell receptor beta chain was sequenced during a study of glioma-infiltrating T cells. Study-wide findings and caveats: Tissue and blood shared very few CDR3 sequences. Gliomas, especially low-grade, showed above-expected tissue-blood divergence; non-neoplastic patients showed below.

Trimming took off 0 bases at V and 0 bases at J, with 12 bases between the two ends. The germline gives CDR1 DFQATT, CDR2 SNEGSKA (reference sequence). The CDR3 consists of 16 residues. Ten or more counts support this clonotype. Its target is unknown. Amplification of TCR alpha and beta CDR3 regions from RNA used iRepertoire nested multiplex PCR. Input was about 85-400 ng of tissue mRNA or PBMC total RNA. MiXCR, applied by TCRdb to the multiplex PCR reads, yields one record per CDR3 protein. This sample has around 390,000 distinct CDR3 sequences; 41% occur once, and the top ten carry around 13%. This clonotype was sampled from a human donor with low-grade glioma or glioblastoma, undergoing nonglioma brain surgery, or in good health (not recorded which). This chain links TRBV20-1 with TRBJ1-5, with D unclear. What was sequenced was glioma tissue, nonneoplastic brain tissue, or PBMCs (not recorded which). The CDR3 spells CSAREKTYHSNQPQHF. Here the CDR3 DNA reads TGCAGTGCTAGAGAAAAAACTTACCATAGCAATCAGCCCCAGCATTTT.